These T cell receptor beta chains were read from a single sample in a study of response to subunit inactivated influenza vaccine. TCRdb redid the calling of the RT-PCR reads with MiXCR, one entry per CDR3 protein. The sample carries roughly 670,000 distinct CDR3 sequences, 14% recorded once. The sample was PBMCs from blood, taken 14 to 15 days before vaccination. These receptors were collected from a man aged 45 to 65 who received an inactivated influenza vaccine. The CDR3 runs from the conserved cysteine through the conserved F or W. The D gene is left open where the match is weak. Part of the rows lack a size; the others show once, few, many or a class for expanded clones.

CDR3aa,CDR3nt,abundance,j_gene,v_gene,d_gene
CAIRGAGSSYNEQFF,TGTGCCATCAGGGGGGCGGGGAGCTCCTACAATGAGCAGTTCTTC,many,TRBJ2-1,TRBV10-3,-
CASSSSGIQETQYF,TGTGCCAGCAGCTCTAGCGGAATTCAAGAGACCCAGTACTTC,few,TRBJ2-5,TRBV11-2,TRBD2
CSARKGWDTEAFF,TGCAGTGCCCGAAAGGGTTGGGACACTGAAGCTTTCTTT,-,TRBJ1-1,TRBV20-1,-
CASRKDRAVGEQYF,TGTGCCAGCAGAAAAGACAGGGCGGTCGGCGAGCAGTACTTC,-,TRBJ2-7,TRBV28,TRBD1
CASSQVVTGDQPQHF,TGCGCCAGCAGCCAAGTAGTCACAGGGGATCAGCCCCAGCATTTT,-,TRBJ1-5,TRBV4-3,TRBD1
CSARDLGFYDEQYF,TGCAGTGCTAGAGATTTAGGGTTTTACGACGAGCAGTACTTC,many,TRBJ2-7,TRBV20-1,-
CAWSPGGERWNTIYF,TGTGCCTGGAGTCCTGGGGGGGAGAGGTGGAACACCATATATTTT,few,TRBJ1-3,TRBV30,-
CASSLPHRAHREQFF,TGTGCCAGCAGCTTGCCCCACAGAGCGCATCGAGAGCAGTTCTTC,few,TRBJ2-1,TRBV7-3,-
CASSLGRDPNTGELFF,TGTGCCAGCAGTTTAGGGCGGGATCCGAACACCGGGGAGCTGTTTTTT,-,TRBJ2-2,TRBV12-3/TRBV12-4,-
CAIRDEASNQPQHF,TGTGCCATCCGGGACGAGGCAAGCAATCAGCCCCAGCATTTT,-,TRBJ1-5,TRBV10-3,-
CSASQGIYEQYF,TGCAGTGCTAGTCAGGGGATCTACGAGCAGTACTTC,-,TRBJ2-7,TRBV20-1,-
CASSITSYEQYF,TGTGCCAGCAGCATCACTAGTTACGAGCAGTACTTC,-,TRBJ2-7,TRBV11-2,-
CASSLIAAGAHGELFF,TGCGCCAGCAGCTTGATTGCGGCGGGAGCCCACGGGGAGCTGTTTTTT,many,TRBJ2-2,TRBV5-1,TRBD2
CASTGTGNYEQYF,TGCGCCAGCACCGGGACAGGAAACTACGAGCAGTACTTC,-,TRBJ2-7,TRBV10-2,TRBD1
CASSRQGGRYNEQFF,TGTGCCAGCAGTCGACAGGGGGGGAGATACAATGAGCAGTTCTTC,few,TRBJ2-1,TRBV27,TRBD1
CSARLGHGYTF,TGCAGTGCTAGGCTAGGACATGGCTACACCTTC,few,TRBJ1-2,TRBV20-1,-
CASSQVEGGQPQHF,TGTGCCAGCAGCCAAGTGGAAGGGGGTCAGCCCCAGCATTTT,few,TRBJ1-5,TRBV3-1,-
CATSRARVPDTQYF,TGTGCCACCAGCCGGGCGAGGGTCCCAGATACGCAGTATTTT,-,TRBJ2-3,TRBV15,-
CASSQDYGLEVGAVYEQYF,TGCGCCAGCAGCCAAGATTACGGCCTCGAAGTGGGAGCCGTCTACGAGCAGTACTTC,-,TRBJ2-7,TRBV4-3,-
CASKAPRGTSGSGGQFF,TGTGCCAGCAAGGCCCCTCGAGGGACTAGCGGGAGCGGTGGGCAGTTCTTC,few,TRBJ2-1,TRBV7-9,TRBD2
CASSPGLDSYEQYF,TGTGCCAGCAGCCCGGGACTGGACTCCTACGAGCAGTACTTC,-,TRBJ2-7,TRBV3-1,-
CASSLVWGRAAEAFF,TGCGCCAGCAGCTTGGTTTGGGGGCGCGCCGCTGAAGCTTTCTTT,few,TRBJ1-1,TRBV5-1,-
CASSPGRGATDTQYF,TGTGCCAGCTCACCCGGCAGGGGCGCAACAGATACGCAGTATTTT,-,TRBJ2-3,TRBV18,-
CASSLTAGWSYNEQFF,TGCGCCAGCAGCCTCACCGCGGGCTGGTCCTACAATGAGCAGTTCTTC,-,TRBJ2-1,TRBV5-1,-
CSARLAGAPEQYF,TGCAGTGCTAGACTAGCGGGAGCTCCCGAGCAGTACTTC,-,TRBJ2-7,TRBV20-1,TRBD2
CASSWDRGGTEAFF,TGTGCCAGCAGCTGGGACAGGGGAGGCACTGAAGCTTTCTTT,-,TRBJ1-1,TRBV5-6,TRBD1
CASSPVGLYNEQFF,TGTGCCAGCAGCCCCGTCGGGCTCTACAATGAGCAGTTCTTC,-,TRBJ2-1,TRBV7-9,-
CASSPGTSVSSEQYF,TGCGCCAGCAGCCCCGGGACTTCGGTCTCATCCGAGCAGTACTTC,-,TRBJ2-7,TRBV4-3,-
CRGGGGPGEKLFF,TGCAGAGGAGGTGGGGGCCCCGGTGAAAAACTGTTTTTT,-,TRBJ1-4,TRBV29-1,-
CASSRDRGEAFF,TGTGCCAGCAGCCGCGACAGGGGTGAAGCTTTCTTT,-,TRBJ1-1,TRBV7-2,TRBD1
CAIRPGPHTDTQYF,TGTGCCATCAGACCGGGACCACACACAGATACGCAGTATTTT,-,TRBJ2-3,TRBV10-3,-
CASSDLGTEKLFF,TGTGCCAGCAGTGACCTCGGGACAGAAAAACTGTTTTTT,few,TRBJ1-4,TRBV6-1,-
CASSLAGQGYSEQYF,TGTGCCAGCAGTTTAGCCGGACAGGGTTACTCCGAGCAGTACTTC,few,TRBJ2-7,TRBV12-3/TRBV12-4,TRBD1
CASRSSGTRGEQFF,TGTGCCAGCCGGTCTAGCGGCACCCGGGGGGAGCAGTTCTTC,-,TRBJ2-1,TRBV6-1,TRBD2
CASSLGAGAQDEQFF,TGTGCCAGCAGCTTAGGTGCGGGGGCTCAGGATGAGCAGTTCTTC,-,TRBJ2-1,TRBV7-2,-
CASSNARLAGAPEQYF,TGTGCCAGCAGCAACGCTCGACTAGCGGGGGCCCCCGAGCAGTACTTC,few,TRBJ2-7,TRBV11-1,TRBD2
CASSVDRVDYEQYF,TGTGCCAGCAGCGTGGACAGGGTTGACTACGAGCAGTACTTC,-,TRBJ2-7,TRBV11-2,TRBD1
CASRMRETQYF,TGTGCCAGCAGAATGCGGGAGACCCAGTACTTC,once,TRBJ2-5,TRBV12-3/TRBV12-4,-
CSGVSGGVPSSYNEQFF,TGCAGCGGGGTTAGCGGGGGGGTCCCGAGCTCCTACAATGAGCAGTTCTTC,-,TRBJ2-1,TRBV29-1,TRBD2
CAISTGFDEETQYF,TGTGCCATCAGTACTGGGTTTGATGAGGAGACCCAGTACTTC,few,TRBJ2-5,TRBV10-3,-
CASSLMGRSEKLFF,TGTGCCAGCAGCTTAATGGGGCGTAGCGAAAAACTGTTTTTT,many,TRBJ1-4,TRBV7-2,-
CVISAGTRNTGELFF,TGTGTCATCAGTGCCGGGACAAGGAACACCGGGGAGCTGTTTTTT,-,TRBJ2-2,TRBV10-3,-
CATDSGTGNTGELFF,TGTGCCACCGACTCCGGGACAGGGAATACCGGGGAGCTGTTTTTT,-,TRBJ2-2,TRBV15,TRBD1
CASSSGTSGRSITGELFF,TGTGCCAGCAGCTCCGGGACTAGCGGGAGGTCCATCACCGGGGAGCTGTTTTTT,many,TRBJ2-2,TRBV11-2,TRBD2
CASSTRESGELFF,TGTGCCAGCAGCACCCGGGAGTCCGGGGAGCTGTTTTTT,-,TRBJ2-2,TRBV7-3,-
CSVGGTDEQYF,TGCAGCGTAGGGGGGACCGACGAGCAGTACTTC,few,TRBJ2-7,TRBV29-1,-
CAISLDGQEQYF,TGTGCCATCAGCCTGGACGGACAGGAGCAGTACTTC,few,TRBJ2-7,TRBV10-3,-
CASSYDPAGGTYEQYF,TGCGCCAGCAGCTACGACCCAGCGGGGGGAACCTACGAGCAGTACTTC,-,TRBJ2-7,TRBV5-1,TRBD2
CASSQGGSGETQYF,TGCGCCAGCAGCCAGGGAGGGAGCGGAGAGACCCAGTACTTC,few,TRBJ2-5,TRBV5-1,TRBD2
CASSGPGVEQYF,TGCGCCAGCAGCGGACCGGGGGTCGAGCAGTACTTC,few,TRBJ2-7,TRBV5-1,-
CTSGGENYNEQFF,TGCACTAGCGGGGGGGAAAACTACAATGAGCAGTTCTTC,few,TRBJ2-1,TRBV20-1,TRBD2